These 27 T cell receptor beta chains share one sample of origin, sequenced in a study of cytomegalovirus exposure and HLA in healthy donors. This PCR relied on a set of 60 Vbeta primers and 13 Jbeta primers. Assay: immunoSEQ multiplex PCR; the TCRdb copy retains only in-frame clones and omits some. The sample lists around 110,000 clones, roughly 79% occurring once. Input material: PBMCs. The source is a woman aged 18-29 years in good health and CMV-seronegative.

This clone has only one observation. The chain is built from TRBV7-9 and TRBJ1-4; D is possibly TRBD1 (5 bases). Germline assignment: CDR1 SEHNR and CDR2 FQNEAQ (reference sequence). This CDR3 has 14 residues. V dropped 5 bases and J dropped 6 bases, with 13 bases sitting between them. The DNA of the CDR3 is TGTGCCAGCAGCCGGGACTATGTGGATGAAAAACTGTTTTTT. It translates to CASSRDYVDEKLFF.

The chain has TRBV28 and TRBJ1-1; D remains unclear. V was trimmed by 2 bases and J by 0 bases, leaving 7 bases between them. This CDR3 region has 14 residues. CDR1 and CDR2 (germline): MDHEN, SYDVKM. The CDR3 nucleotides are TGTGCCAGCAGTTTAGGCCACCTGAACACTGAAGCTTTCTTT. As protein: CASSLGHLNTEAFF.

This clone was counted between two and nine times. The rearrangement links TRBV6-5 to TRBJ1-1, with D unresolved. V lost 6 bases and J lost 0, with 11 bases in between. The CDR3 length is 14 residues. CDR1 and CDR2 (germline): MNHEY, SVGAGI. This CDR3 reads CASRRSLLNTEAFF. The CDR3 DNA is TGTGCCAGCAGGAGGTCCCTGTTGAACACTGAAGCTTTCTTT.

This clone was recorded only once. The chain joins TRBV5-1 to TRBJ2-3; 8 bases fit TRBD1. Germline V gene data show CDR1 as SGHRS and CDR2 as YFSETQ. Losses at the gene ends were 7 bases for V and 2 bases for J; bases not matched to a gene: 9. The CDR3 is 15 amino acids. Written as DNA, the CDR3 is TGCGCCAGCCGCGGACAGGGTGTCGACACAGATACGCAGTATTTT. This translates into CASRGQGVDTDTQYF. Variable domain in full (rest from reference TRBV5-1 and TRBJ2-3): KAGVTQTPRYLIKTRGQQVTLSCSPISGHRSVSWYQQTPGQGLQFLFEYFSETQRNKGNFPGRFSGRQFSNSRSEMNVSTLELGDSALYLCASRGQGVDTDTQYFGPGTRLTVL.

The chain uses TRBV7-9 and TRBJ1-1; TRBD1 agrees at 7 bases. V shed 6 bases and J 8 bases; nucleotides not matched to a gene: 9. In germline, CDR1 is SEHNR, CDR2 FQNEAQ (reference sequence). CDR3 length: 13 amino acids. The CDR3 region has the DNA TGTGCCAGCAGTCCCGGGACAGCAGACGAAGCTTTCTTT. Translated: CASSPGTADEAFF. The full variable domain, rest sourced from reference TRBV7-9 and TRBJ1-1, is DTGVSQNPRHKITKRGQNVTFRCDPISEHNRLYWYRQTLGQGPEFLTYFQNEAQLEKSRLLSDRFSAERPKGSFSTLEIQRTEQGDSAMYLCASSPGTADEAFFGQGTRLTVV.

The chain carries TRBV5-1 and TRBJ1-1; D not certain. V was pared by 5 bases and J by 3 bases, with 17 bases between. The CDR3 has 15 amino acids. Germline CDR1 and CDR2: SGHRS and YFSETQ. The CDR3 nucleotides read TGCGCCAGCAGACAAAACCTGGCGGCCGACACTGAAGCTTTCTTT. Translated, it gives CASRQNLAADTEAFF.

The chain links TRBV6-1 to TRBJ2-7; D is uncertain. The V end was cut by 3 bases, the J end by 6 bases, with 6 bases between. The CDR3 is 11 residues long. Germline values: CDR1 MNHNS, CDR2 SASEGT. The CDR3 is CASSDPSEQYF. CDR3 DNA: TGTGCCAGCAGTGATCCCAGCGAGCAGTACTTC.

The rearrangement uses TRBV5-6 and TRBJ1-5; D unclear. The CDR3 extends over 14 amino acids. The V end lost 1 base, the J end lost 4 bases, and 9 bases lay between the germline ends. Germline CDR1 and CDR2: SGHDT and YYEEEE. Written as DNA, the CDR3 is TGTGCCAGCAGCTTGTCAGTCTTTAATCAGCCCCAGCATTTT. Translating it yields CASSLSVFNQPQHF. The full variable domain, completed using reference TRBV5-6 and TRBJ1-5, is DAGVTQSPTHLIKTRGQQVTLRCSPKSGHDTVSWYQQALGQGPQFIFQYYEEEERQRGNFPDRFSGHQFPNYSSELNVNALLLGDSALYLCASSLSVFNQPQHFGDGTRLSIL.

The chain joins TRBV29-1 to TRBJ1-2; TRBD1 is a possible D gene (5 bases). Deletions cut 4 bases from V and 6 bases from J, with 15 bases between. The CDR3 loop spans 13 amino acids. CDR1 is SQVTM, CDR2 ANQGSEA, per germline. CDR3 in DNA: TGCAGCGTTGTCATGAGGCAGGGCGATGGCTACACCTTC. It codes for CSVVMRQGDGYTF.

This clone was seen only a few times. The chain carries TRBV29-1 and TRBJ2-3; TRBD1 agrees at 9 bases. The germline gives CDR1 SQVTM, CDR2 ANQGSEA. The CDR3 has 14 residues. J was trimmed by 3 bases and V by 5 bases; bases with no gene match: 6. CDR3 DNA sequence: TGCAGCGTTTCCAGGACAGGGGTAACAGATACGCAGTATTTT. Translated: CSVSRTGVTDTQYF.

The V and J genes are TRBV28 and TRBJ2-5; 9 bases are shared with TRBD2. CDR1 is MDHEN and CDR2 is SYDVKM in the germline V gene. The length of the CDR3 is 16 residues. J was trimmed by 5 bases and V by 4 bases; bases with no gene match: 11. The CDR3 coding sequence is TGTGCCAGCAGTTCCGCCTCGCGGGGGGGCCTTGAGACCCAGTACTTC. It is translated as CASSSASRGGLETQYF.

This chain uses TRBV30 with TRBJ1-5; 11 nucleotides line up with TRBD1. J was trimmed by 6 bases and V by 1 base; bases with no gene match: 5. The germline CDR1 and CDR2 sequences are GTSNPN and SVGIG (reference sequence). The length of the CDR3 is 15 residues. CDR3 region: CAWSEGQGDSQPQHF. The CDR3 DNA reads as TGTGCCTGGAGTGAGGGACAGGGGGACTCTCAGCCCCAGCATTTT.

This clone was seen only a few times. This sequence joins TRBV5-1 and TRBJ2-1; 8 positions agree with TRBD2. With 0 bases clipped from V and 7 bases from J, the junction kept 9 bases outside the gene matches. Germline lookup yields CDR1 SGHRS and CDR2 YFSETQ. The CDR3 contains 16 residues. CDR3 DNA sequence: TGCGCCAGCAGCTTGGGCGGCGGGGGGTCGGGGAATGAGCAGTTCTTC. Translating gives CASSLGGGGSGNEQFF.

The V gene is TRBV29-1, the J gene TRBJ2-5, with D hard to call. Germline V gene data show CDR1 as SQVTM and CDR2 as ANQGSEA. The germline V and J ends were trimmed by 3 bases and 5 bases, with 7 bases remaining between them. CDR3 length: 11 residues. CDR3 sequence: CSVDSSETQYF. In DNA, the CDR3 is TGCAGCGTTGATAGTTCGGAGACCCAGTACTTC.

This clone has more than one count but fewer than ten. CDR3 sequence reads: CASSESLRTEAFF. CDR3 nucleotides: TGTGCCAGCAGTGAGTCCTTGAGGACTGAAGCTTTCTTT. The chain couples TRBV2 to TRBJ1-1, with D unclear. The length of the CDR3 is 13 residues. Trimming stripped 3 bases from V and 5 bases from J, with 10 bases between. From germline, CDR1 is SNHLY and CDR2 FYNNEI.

J is TRBJ2-7 and V is TRBV4-2; 9 nucleotides align to TRBD2. Trimming at V came to 4 bases and at J to 0 bases, leaving 13 bases not matched to a gene. Germline V CDR1 and CDR2: LGHNA, YNFKEQ. The CDR3 runs to 18 residues. In DNA, the CDR3 is TGTGCCAGCAGCCTCCTCGATTCTAGCGGGACAAGCTCCTACGAGCAGTACTTC. The encoded protein is CASSLLDSSGTSSYEQYF.

The V gene is TRBV30, the J gene TRBJ1-6, with D hard to call. Between the trimmed V and J ends, which lost 3 bases and 0 bases, there was a span of 9 bases. Germline V gene sequence: CDR1 GTSNPN, CDR2 SVGIG (reference sequence). This CDR3 comprises 15 residues. CDR3 nucleotide sequence: TGTGCCTGGAGGTGGGCCAGCTCCTATAATTCACCCCTCCACTTT. This translates into CAWRWASSYNSPLHF.

As concerns this clone: Additional DNA sequences in this sample encode the identical CDR3. This rearrangement joins TRBV28 to TRBJ2-7; D unresolved. CDR1 and CDR2 from the germline V gene are MDHEN and SYDVKM. The ends were cut back, 5 bases at V and 6 bases at J, with 8 bases in the middle. CDR3 length: 11 residues. This CDR3 is CASSTPGEQYF. The DNA for the CDR3 is TGTGCCAGCAGTACCCCCGGCGAGCAGTACTTC. The entire variable domain, with the rest obtained from reference TRBV28 and TRBJ2-7, is as follows: DVKVTQSSRYLVKRTGEKVFLECVQDMDHENMFWYRQDPGLGLRLIYFSYDVKMKEKGDIPEGYSVSREKKERFSLILESASTNQTSMYLCASSTPGEQYFGPGTRLTVT.

The chain uses TRBV28 and TRBJ1-5, with D maybe TRBD1 (5 bases). V was shortened by 1 base and J by 6 bases, with 10 bases between the two germline ends. The CDR3 runs 14 residues. The germline CDR1 and CDR2 sequences are MDHEN and SYDVKM. CDR3 sequence (DNA): TGTGCCAGCAGTTTATCCTACGGGGGTCAGCCCCAGCATTTT. As protein: CASSLSYGGQPQHF.

This clone was seen a few times. The junction differs from germline at one of its ends, possibly a read error. This chain joins TRBV10-3 and TRBJ2-7; tentatively, D is TRBD2 (6 bases). The CDR3 spans 14 residues. The V gene's germline CDR1 is ENHRY and CDR2 SYGVKD. CDR3 protein: CAISESGGTYGQYF. The CDR3 nucleotides read TGTGCCATCAGTGAGTCGGGGGGTACCTACGGGCAGTACTTC.

This clone was picked up one time. J is TRBJ1-3 and V is TRBV27; D remains ambiguous. The germline gives CDR1 MNHEY, CDR2 SMNVEV (reference sequence). The ends were cut back, 2 bases at V and 4 bases at J, with 12 bases in the middle. The CDR3 consists of 15 residues. For the CDR3, the DNA is TGTGCCAGCAGTTTAGGCGGAACATTCGGAAACACCATATATTTT. The encoded protein is CASSLGGTFGNTIYF.

The chain links TRBV28 to TRBJ2-5; 15 bases are a match to TRBD2. This CDR3 comprises 16 residues. The germline gives CDR1 MDHEN, CDR2 SYDVKM. V shed 6 bases, J shed 1 base, and the junction held 3 bases outside the gene matches. CDR3 loop: CASRQGLAGGQETQYF. The DNA of the CDR3 is TGTGCCAGCAGGCAGGGACTAGCGGGGGGCCAAGAGACCCAGTACTTC.

The chain employs TRBV18 and TRBJ1-5; 7 bases align to TRBD1. CDR1 KGHSH and CDR2 LQKENI come from the germline V gene. The CDR3 runs to 14 residues. J lost 2 bases, V lost 6 bases, and 4 bases had no gene match. CDR3 sequence reads: CASSPTGGNQPQHF. The CDR3 DNA sequence: TGTGCCAGCTCTCCCACAGGGGGCAATCAGCCCCAGCATTTT.

This clone turned up a few times. The chain joins TRBV5-8 to TRBJ2-1; maybe TRBD1 (6 bases). Germline CDR1 reads SGHTS; CDR2 reads YDEGEE. V was pared by 7 bases and J by 4 bases, with 15 bases between. CDR3 size: 14 residues. The CDR3 spells CASSLEGEYNEQFF. The CDR3 DNA is TGTGCCAGCTCCCTCGAGGGGGAGTACAATGAGCAGTTCTTC.

This chain links TRBV15 with TRBJ1-4; 8 nucleotides match TRBD1. This CDR3 has 16 residues. Germline V gene sequence: CDR1 LNHNV, CDR2 YYDKDF (reference sequence). V lost 3 bases, J lost 3 bases, and 6 bases stayed unmatched. The CDR3 region has the DNA TGTGCCACCAGCAGCCTCCGGGACAGGCCTAATGAAAAACTGTTTTTT. It yields the protein CATSSLRDRPNEKLFF.

In regard to this clone: Sequence at one end of the junction differs from germline and may be a read error. J is TRBJ1-2 and V is TRBV30; 8 bases are shared with TRBD1. Germline-derived CDR1 and CDR2 are GTSNPN and SVGIG (reference sequence). The CDR3 sequence is 12 residues long. The CDR3 DNA follows: TGTGCCTGCCGAGGGGACAGGTTCCCTGCCCAATTC. It is translated as CACRGDRFPAQF.

The sample holds one count of this clone. The chain carries TRBV14 and TRBJ2-7; the D gene is possibly TRBD2 (5 bases). Trimming pared 0 bases from V and 2 bases from J, leaving 8 bases between. The CDR3 is 14 amino acids. Germline V CDR1 and CDR2: SGHDN, FVKESK. Here the CDR3 DNA reads TGTGCCAGCAGCCAAGATGGGAGTACCTACGAGCAGTACTTC. Translation: CASSQDGSTYEQYF.